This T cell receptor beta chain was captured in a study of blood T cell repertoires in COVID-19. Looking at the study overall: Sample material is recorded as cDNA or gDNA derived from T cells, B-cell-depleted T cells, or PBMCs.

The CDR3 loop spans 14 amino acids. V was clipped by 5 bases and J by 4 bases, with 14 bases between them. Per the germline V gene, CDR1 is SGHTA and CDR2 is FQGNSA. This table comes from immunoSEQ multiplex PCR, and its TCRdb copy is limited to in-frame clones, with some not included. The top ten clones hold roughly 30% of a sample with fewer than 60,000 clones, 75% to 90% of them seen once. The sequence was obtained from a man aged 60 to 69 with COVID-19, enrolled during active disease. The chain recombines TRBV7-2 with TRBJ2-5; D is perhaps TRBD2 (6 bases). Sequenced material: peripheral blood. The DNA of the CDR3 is TGTGCCAGCAGCCTCCAGACTAGGGGAGAGACCCAGTACTTC. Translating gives CASSLQTRGETQYF.